The rows below give T cell receptor beta chains drawn from one sample of a study of early T cells in non-severe SARS-CoV-2 infection. MiXCR, run by TCRdb on the 5' RACE reads, gives a single entry per CDR3 protein. In the table there are over 55,000 distinct CDR3 sequences, around 12% of which are singletons. The sample in question was whole blood, obtained at baseline. The source is an adult who was a healthcare worker with PCR-confirmed SARS-CoV-2 infection or an uninfected control (not recorded which). Both conserved end residues are part of each CDR3. A D gene is named only where the DNA matches it firmly. Where a row states a size, it is once, few, many or the class of an expanded clone; other rows omit it.

j_gene	d_gene	v_gene	abundance	CDR3nt	CDR3aa
TRBJ1-2	NA	TRBV20-1	NA	TGCAGTGCTAGCGGGGGGAGATCCAACTATGGCTACACCTTC	CSASGGRSNYGYTF
TRBJ2-7	TRBD2	TRBV11-2	NA	TGTGCCAGCAGCCTGAGTCTGAGGGGTGGCGGGGGTAGCTCCTACGAGCAGTACTTC	CASSLSLRGGGGSSYEQYF
TRBJ2-1	NA	TRBV29-1	NA	TGCAGCGTTGATCTACCCGACAATGAGCAGTTCTTC	CSVDLPDNEQFF
TRBJ1-1	NA	TRBV20-1	few	TGCAGTGCTAGAGATGTTCGGCGGGAAGGGACTGAAGCTTTCTTT	CSARDVRREGTEAFF
TRBJ1-2	NA	TRBV28	NA	TGTGCCAGCAGTTTACGGGGGTATGGCTACACCTTC	CASSLRGYGYTF
TRBJ2-3	NA	TRBV20-1	NA	TGCAGTGCTAGAGGTCCAGATACGCAGTATTTT	CSARGPDTQYF
TRBJ1-6	NA	TRBV20-1	few	TGCAGTGCTCCCGATCCCCGGAGCAATTCACCCCTCCACTTT	CSAPDPRSNSPLHF
TRBJ2-7	NA	TRBV11-2	NA	TGTGCCAGCAGCCCCTCCTCTACTAGGTACGAGCAGTACTTC	CASSPSSTRYEQYF
TRBJ2-7	TRBD2	TRBV7-2	few	TGTGCCAGCAGCTTAGGGCGTACTAGCGGGGGCGAGCAGTACTTC	CASSLGRTSGGEQYF
TRBJ2-7	NA	TRBV6-5	NA	TGTGCCAGTCAACGGGTCCGGAGCTCCTACGAGCAGTACTTC	CASQRVRSSYEQYF
TRBJ1-3	NA	TRBV28	few	TGTGCCAGCAGTCCCCGACTAGGAAGCTCTGGAAACACCATATATTTT	CASSPRLGSSGNTIYF
TRBJ2-6	NA	TRBV11-2	NA	TGTGCCAGCAGCTTAGGTGCTGGGTCTGGGGCCAACGTCCTGACTTTC	CASSLGAGSGANVLTF
TRBJ1-2	TRBD1	TRBV5-1	NA	TGCGCCAGCAGCTTGACAGGGGACAACTATGGCTACACCTTC	CASSLTGDNYGYTF
TRBJ2-7	NA	TRBV7-9	many	TGTGCCAGCAGCTTAGGTGAGGCCAGCCCGGACTTC	CASSLGEASPDF
TRBJ2-4	TRBD1	TRBV10-2	NA	TGCGCCAGCAGTTCCTCAAACAGGGGACCCAACAAAAACATTCAGTACTTC	CASSSSNRGPNKNIQYF
TRBJ2-3	NA	TRBV7-2	NA	TGTGCCAGCAGATTAAGGGTTAGCACAGATACGCAGTATTTT	CASRLRVSTDTQYF
TRBJ2-3	NA	TRBV7-2	NA	TGTGCCAGCAGCTTAGCGGGGCTGACAGATACGCAGTATTTT	CASSLAGLTDTQYF
TRBJ2-1	TRBD2	TRBV29-1	NA	TGCAGCGTTGGAGCACTAGCGGTCGGTGGGGCCTACAATGAGCAGTTCTTC	CSVGALAVGGAYNEQFF
TRBJ2-3	TRBD1	TRBV6-5	few	TGTGCCAGCAGATCGGACAGGAGGACAGATACGCAGTATTTT	CASRSDRRTDTQYF
TRBJ2-6	NA	TRBV5-1	few	TGCGCCAGCAGCCCGGGGGGCGCTGGGGCCAACGTCCTGACTTTC	CASSPGGAGANVLTF
TRBJ1-1	TRBD1	TRBV10-2	few	TGCGCCAGCTCCCGACAGGGGATGGACACTGAAGCTTTCTTT	CASSRQGMDTEAFF
TRBJ2-5	TRBD2	TRBV20-1	many	TGCAGCGACTCGGGAGCGGGGGGCGAGACCCAGTACTTC	CSDSGAGGETQYF
TRBJ1-5	TRBD1	TRBV20-1	NA	TGCAGTGCCTACAAAGCGGACAGGGCAAATAGCAATCAGCCCCAGCATTTT	CSAYKADRANSNQPQHF
TRBJ1-2	NA	TRBV6-5	many	TGTGCCAGCAGTTACTCGATGGCAGCCGGTGGCTACACCTTC	CASSYSMAAGGYTF
TRBJ2-3	NA	TRBV6-2/TRBV6-3	NA	TGTGCCAGCAGTTATGGCTGGGGTCAGTATTTT	CASSYGWGQYF
TRBJ2-5	NA	TRBV19	many	TGTGCCAGTAGTAGACGGTACCAAGAGACCCAGTACTTC	CASSRRYQETQYF
TRBJ2-4	NA	TRBV3-1	few	TGTGCCAGCAGCCAAGGGGGCGACGTAAACATTCAGTACTTC	CASSQGGDVNIQYF
TRBJ2-1	TRBD2	TRBV12-3/TRBV12-4	few	TGTGCCAGCAGGGGACTAGCGGACTACAATGAGCAGTTCTTC	CASRGLADYNEQFF
TRBJ1-1	NA	TRBV11-2	few	TGTGCCAGCTTACCCCGGTCCAGTCTCACTATGAACACTGAAGCTTTCTTT	CASLPRSSLTMNTEAFF
TRBJ2-1	TRBD2	TRBV7-6	many	TGTGCCAGCAGCTCCTCCGGGGGGGGTGGTGAGCAGTTCTTC	CASSSSGGGGEQFF
TRBJ2-7	NA	TRBV29-1	NA	TGCAGCGTTGGCCGGACGGGCTACGAGCAGTACTTC	CSVGRTGYEQYF
TRBJ2-5	TRBD1	TRBV6-5	NA	TGTGCCAGCACCGTGACAGGGGGCAGGACCCAGTACTTC	CASTVTGGRTQYF
TRBJ2-7	TRBD2	TRBV6-6	few	TGTGCCAGCAGTTACCGCCCGATTAGCGGGGCCTACGAGCAGTACTTC	CASSYRPISGAYEQYF
TRBJ2-7	NA	TRBV19	NA	TGTGCCAGTAGCATCGTTCCGGCCGGAACCTACGAGCAGTACTTC	CASSIVPAGTYEQYF